The entry below describes one T cell receptor beta chain. Measured with immunoSEQ multiplex PCR; TCRdb has only the in-frame clones, and not every one. The data hold 80,000 or so clones, with roughly 94% observed a single time. This CDR3 region has 15 residues. J gave up 5 bases and V 1 base, and 5 bases lay outside the gene matches. In germline, CDR1 is MNHNS, CDR2 SASEGT. This record comes from a study of technical replicates of blood from several donors. Input material: T cells isolated from PBMCs. The rearrangement joins TRBV6-1 to TRBJ1-2, with 9 bases lining up with TRBD1. This TCR derives from a human donor in good health. CDR3 amino acids: CASSEVGTGSYGYTF. The CDR3 DNA is TGTGCCAGCAGTGAAGTTGGGACAGGGTCTTATGGCTACACCTTC.